This section outlines one T cell receptor beta chain sequence together with its context. Its antigen is currently unknown. Each sample provided at least 5 micrograms of extracted total RNA. This entry comes from a study of blood T cells in healthy people across ages. Overall study findings and caveats: The unknown donor CMV status may have confounded expanded clonotype changes.

Germline values: CDR1 SGHNT, CDR2 YENEEA. The CDR3 is 12 amino acids. Trimming stripped 11 bases from V and 6 bases from J, with 17 bases between. For the second PCR, which ran for roughly 6 to 12 cycles, a sample-barcoded 5' primer and a J-beta primer mix were used. Each cDNA molecule was tagged by a template-switch adaptor with 12 random nucleotides. Each CDR3 protein gets one entry after TCRdb re-called the 5' RACE reads with MiXCR. Found here are 1.5 million to 2 million distinct CDR3 sequences, roughly a third of them singletons; the top ten hold approximately 10%. The sample taken for sequencing was blood. The chain joins TRBV11-3 to TRBJ2-7; D tentatively reads TRBD1 or TRBD2 (5 bases each). The TCR sequence derives from a woman aged 25 to 45 in good health. The CDR3: CAGGAGLGEQYF. The CDR3 DNA reads as TGTGCCGGAGGCGCAGGGCTCGGCGAGCAGTACTTC.